This is a list of T cell receptor beta chains from one sample in a study of neurological immune-mediated disorders. TCRdb re-called the 5' RACE reads through MiXCR, storing one row per CDR3 protein. The table includes roughly 75,000 distinct CDR3 sequences, roughly an eighth detected once. Sequenced: PBMCs. The receptors derive from a female donor with HTLV-1-associated myelopathy (HAM/TSP). Each CDR3 is given without its conserved first and last residue.

v_call	cdr3_aa
TRBV11-2	ASSASGGADTQY
TRBV2	ASSERVSGTRDTQY
TRBV5-1	ASSLVGIPEQY
TRBV5-4	AQQVGLSNEQF
TRBV5-1	ASSPGVDTRGEKLF
TRBV5-1	ASSFQETQY
TRBV5-8	ASSLVPGQGAYGYT
TRBV2	ASSATREQGWTEAF
TRBV10-3	AISEKAEISETGELF
TRBV28	ASSPGQQTDTQY
TRBV5-6	ASSGGRRATVEQY
TRBV6-1	ASSVRGAGNELF
TRBV28	ASSSPRWVLAKGSYNEQF
TRBV5-1	ASSRGQGWFQETQY
TRBV6-5	ASSYSPVSYEQY
TRBV28	ASTFGGLRSPEAF
TRBV20-1	SARQIAGGSSYNEQF
TRBV27	ASSRKTGDGYT
TRBV20-1	SARDERTQETQY
TRBV5-1	ASSLEGGQENIQY
TRBV28	ASKRGGGAGEQF
TRBV9	ASSAIGDGVYSGNTIY
TRBV30	AWSAGTPSVLADEQY
TRBV5-1	ASSLAKSAVTSTDTQY
TRBV7-2	ASSQDRGRGELF
TRBV2	ASSEGGQTEQF
TRBV4-2	ASSQVGLGSNEQY
TRBV7-8	ASSLGTAKWETQY
TRBV7-9	ASSQEDSSNQPQH
TRBV5-1	ASSLDPTDTQY
TRBV20-1	SARDSYNEQF
TRBV5-4	ASSSRDRGSTDTQY
TRBV4-1	ASSQDPRLAGNAEQY
TRBV3-1	ASSQGLDGSGYT
TRBV6-6	ASSYPGGAWY
TRBV10-3	AISVGAGNSPLH
TRBV9	ASSEAGAVAGELF
TRBV12-3/TRBV12-4	ASRSGTESYEQY
TRBV3-1	ASSSPGLGVPEQF
TRBV11-2	ASSLYRTRDTEAF
TRBV20-1	SARDPGRGTQY
TRBV7-2	ASSEAPGGKTQY
TRBV20-1	SAGKDSYQPQH
TRBV20-1	SAILQGSRTEAF
TRBV20-1	SARDWTTYEQY
TRBV29-1	SVEGVGSGTEFYEQY
TRBV6-5	ASRRLAGTRELF
TRBV30	AWSVSLQGAEQF
TRBV5-6	ASSFLGPAYEQY
TRBV28	ASSFGLSLF
TRBV28	AAGSTPNTGELF